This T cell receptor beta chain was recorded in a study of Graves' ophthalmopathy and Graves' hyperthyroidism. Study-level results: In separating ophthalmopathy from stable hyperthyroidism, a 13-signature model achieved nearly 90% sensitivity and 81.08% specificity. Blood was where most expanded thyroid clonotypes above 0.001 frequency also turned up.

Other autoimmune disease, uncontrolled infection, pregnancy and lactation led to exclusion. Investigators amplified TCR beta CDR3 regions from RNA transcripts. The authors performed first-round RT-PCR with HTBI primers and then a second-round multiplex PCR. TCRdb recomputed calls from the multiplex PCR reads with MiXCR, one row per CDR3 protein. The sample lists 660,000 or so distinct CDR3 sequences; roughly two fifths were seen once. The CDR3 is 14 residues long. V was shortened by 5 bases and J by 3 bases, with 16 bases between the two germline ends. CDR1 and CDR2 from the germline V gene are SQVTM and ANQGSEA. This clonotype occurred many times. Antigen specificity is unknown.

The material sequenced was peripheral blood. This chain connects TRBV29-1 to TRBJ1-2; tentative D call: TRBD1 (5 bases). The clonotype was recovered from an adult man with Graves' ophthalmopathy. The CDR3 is CSVFSGKGDYGYTF. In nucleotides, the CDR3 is TGCAGCGTTTTTTCAGGGAAAGGGGACTATGGCTACACCTTC. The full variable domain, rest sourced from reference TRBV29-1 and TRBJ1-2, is SAVISQKPSRDICQRGTSLTIQCQVDSQVTMMFWYRQQPGQSLTLIATANQGSEATYESGFVIDKFPISRPNLTFSTLTVSNMSPEDSSIYLCSVFSGKGDYGYTFGSGTRLTVV.